The subject of this entry is one TCR beta chain. Its antigen is not identified. The assay was immunoSEQ multiplex PCR, and TCRdb's table has in-frame clones only and misses some. The table has some 630,000 clones, roughly 95% seen once. The sample belongs to a study of shared clonotypes between healthy human individuals. Study-level background: Donors, aged 18 to 49, were a couple of women and a few men. CD4 naive and memory got three plates each, CD8 naive two, CD8 memory one.

General study results and limits: Limitation of the genetic and exposure-history diversity represented came from the few donors.

The CDR3 loop spans 13 amino acids. The germline CDR1 and CDR2 sequences are MDHEN and SYDVKM. CD45RO-negative CD8 cells positively selected for CCR7 made up the naive population, which excluded terminally differentiated effector memory CD45RA+ cells. This chain uses TRBV28 with TRBJ2-5, with no clear D. Judging by the DNA end, TRBJ2-7 fits better; the J call may be wrong. The receptor was isolated from a woman in her twenties or thirties in good health. The specimen was naive CD8+ T cells sorted from blood. CDR3 sequence (DNA): TGTGCCAGCGAATCGAATGTCTCCTACGAGCAGTACTTC. It codes for CASESNVSYEQYF.